This T cell receptor (beta chain) was captured in a study of blood T cell repertoires in COVID-19. Study information: The analysed material was cDNA or gDNA that came from T cells, B-cell-depleted T cells, or PBMCs.

Authors' data handling: From reference gene primer amplification, estimates of nucleated cell counts were derived. Sequencing used immunoSEQ multiplex PCR; TCRdb keeps in-frame clones, though not all of them. Clonal size and the V and J genes are those of that table, whereas D and trimming came from the DNA. The sample lists around 180,000 clones, approximately 88% occurring once. From germline, CDR1 is SEHNR and CDR2 FQNEAQ (reference sequence). This CDR3 comprises 12 residues. V lost 2 bases, J lost 4 bases, and 2 bases lay in between. The chain employs TRBV7-9 and TRBJ2-2; D is unresolved. The clonotype was recovered from a woman under 40 with acute or convalescent COVID-19. Sequencing input: peripheral blood. CDR3 loop: CASSLRTGELFF. The DNA of the CDR3 is TGTGCCAGCAGCTTACGCACCGGGGAGCTGTTTTTT. Full variable domain (missing parts from reference TRBV7-9 and TRBJ2-2): DTGVSQNPRHKITKRGQNVTFRCDPISEHNRLYWYRQTLGQGPEFLTYFQNEAQLEKSRLLSDRFSAERPKGSFSTLEIQRTEQGDSAMYLCASSLRTGELFFGEGSRLTVL.